Listed below are T cell receptor beta chains from one sample, sequenced in a study of blood T cell repertoires in COVID-19. Produced via immunoSEQ multiplex PCR; TCRdb's table is partial and in-frame only. The table records approximately 16,000 clones, approximately 88% of them present only once. Sequences were obtained from peripheral blood. These TCRs come from a human donor in a cohort sampled during active COVID-19. The CDR3 runs from the conserved cysteine through the conserved F or W. The D gene is left open where the match is weak. Size is stated for part of the rows, as once, few or many counts, or as a class when the clone is expanded.

J gene | V gene | clone size | D gene | CDR3 protein | CDR3 DNA
TRBJ1-1 | TRBV10-3 | - | TRBD1 | CAISRHGQGTEAFF | TGTGCCATAAGCCGACATGGACAGGGGACTGAAGCTTTCTTT
TRBJ1-1 | TRBV11-2 | - | TRBD1 | CASSPYQGVGTEAFF | TGTGCCAGCAGCCCGTACCAGGGGGTGGGCACTGAAGCTTTCTTT
TRBJ1-1 | TRBV3-1/TRBV3-2 | few | - | CASSQATRGTEAFF | TGTGCCAGCAGCCAAGCGACTCGAGGGACTGAAGCTTTCTTT
TRBJ2-1 | TRBV5-6 | - | TRBD1 | CASSLTRQGEFF | TGTGCCAGCAGCTTGACAAGACAGGGCGAGTTCTTC
TRBJ1-1 | TRBV29-1 | - | - | CSVKSGQRSTEAFF | TGCAGCGTTAAATCGGGACAAAGGTCCACTGAAGCTTTCTTT
TRBJ1-5 | TRBV28 | - | - | CAIVGGGLNQPQHF | TGTGCCATCGTCGGGGGAGGGCTTAATCAGCCCCAGCATTTT
TRBJ1-3 | TRBV30 | few | - | CAWSVDWSPGNTIYF | TGTGCCTGGAGTGTGGACTGGAGCCCTGGAAACACCATATATTTT
TRBJ2-6 | TRBV5-3 | - | - | CARSLAGKGANVLTF | TGTGCCAGAAGCTTGGCAGGGAAGGGGGCCAACGTCCTGACTTTC
TRBJ1-1 | TRBV6-5 | - | - | CASRSQQGSEAFF | TGTGCCAGCAGAAGCCAACAGGGTTCTGAAGCTTTCTTT
TRBJ2-1 | TRBV18 | - | TRBD1 | CASSPSRGTQTDEQFF | TGTGCCAGCTCACCCTCCAGGGGGACCCAGACGGATGAGCAGTTCTTC
TRBJ2-2 | TRBV28 | - | TRBD1 | CASLTRTGEGSGTGELFF | TGTGCCAGCCTTACCCGGACAGGGGAGGGATCGGGCACCGGGGAGCTGTTTTTT
TRBJ1-1 | TRBV7-9 | - | - | CASSLSSPNTEAFF | TGTGCCAGCAGCTTAAGCTCCCCGAACACTGAAGCTTTCTTT
TRBJ2-7 | TRBV6-2/TRBV6-3 | few | - | CASSYGGGPQWSYEQYF | TGTGCCAGCAGTTATGGTGGGGGCCCACAGTGGTCCTACGAGCAGTACTTC
TRBJ2-1 | TRBV9 | - | TRBD1 | CASSPGQGAGEQFF | TGTGCCAGCAGCCCGGGACAGGGGGCGGGTGAGCAGTTCTTC
TRBJ1-2 | TRBV7-2 | - | TRBD1 | CASSLGSSQGANDGYTF | TGTGCCAGCAGCTTAGGGAGTTCGCAGGGGGCGAACGATGGCTACACCTTC
TRBJ1-1 | TRBV7-2 | - | - | CASSSLLTRRSAEAFF | TGTGCCAGCAGCTCCCTTCTAACGAGGCGGTCGGCTGAAGCTTTCTTT
TRBJ1-5 | TRBV10-3 | - | - | CAISRESNQPQHF | TGTGCCATCAGCCGGGAGAGCAATCAGCCCCAGCATTTT
TRBJ2-5 | TRBV12-3/TRBV12-4 | - | - | CASSRTAQETQYF | TGTGCCAGCAGCCGGACAGCCCAAGAGACCCAGTACTTC